Below are 2 T cell receptor beta chains sequenced from a single sample in a study of cytomegalovirus exposure and HLA in healthy donors. The PCR employed 60 Vbeta primers together with 13 Jbeta primers. Generated by immunoSEQ multiplex PCR, the TCRdb table keeps only in-frame clones and is missing some. This sample has about 170,000 clones, with under 85% found just once. The specimen sequenced was PBMCs. These TCRs come from a woman aged 18-29 years in good health and CMV-seropositive.

The chain has TRBV5-1 and TRBJ1-1, with TRBD1 as a possible D gene (5 bases). From germline, CDR1 is SGHRS and CDR2 YFSETQ. V was pared by 0 bases and J by 4 bases, with 10 bases between. The CDR3 runs to 14 residues. The DNA of the CDR3 is TGCGCCAGCAGCTTGGCGGGACTGGGCACTGAAGCTTTCTTT. Protein: CASSLAGLGTEAFF.

V and J are TRBV2 and TRBJ2-3; maybe TRBD2 (5 bases). Trimming removed 6 bases at V and 4 bases at J, with 17 bases between. The germline V gene has CDR1 SNHLY and CDR2 FYNNEI. The CDR3 loop spans 15 amino acids. This CDR3 reads CASRRTLLRADTQYF. The CDR3 region has the DNA TGTGCCAGCAGGCGGACTCTTTTGCGTGCAGATACGCAGTATTTT.